The clone carrying this T cell receptor (beta chain) has more than one count but fewer than ten. Its antigen is currently unknown. Measured with immunoSEQ multiplex PCR; TCRdb has only the in-frame clones, and not every one. The data contain about 170,000 clones, roughly 90% of them singletons. The sample comes from a study of T cell responses to AZD1222 COVID-19 vaccine. Overall study: Both about-4-week and about-12-week second-dose recipients were combined.

Study-level results: Clonal diversity was possibly underestimated; the donors were predominantly white British and more often female.

The sequenced sample was peripheral blood, obtained on day 0 of AZD1222 vaccination. This TCR derives from an adult in good health.

This CDR3 is CASSLEGGPSSTQYF. CDR3 DNA sequence: TGCGCCAGCAGCTTGGAGGGGGGGCCCTCTTCAACGCAGTATTTT. The chain is built from TRBV5-1 and TRBJ2-3; TRBD2 is a possible D gene (7 bases). The CDR3 has 15 residues. The germline CDR1 and CDR2 sequences are SGHRS and YFSETQ. V lost 0 bases and J 9 bases, leaving 17 bases between the germline ends.